Sequencing of this T cell receptor (beta chain) was carried out in a study of control samples from healthy donors and cancer patients. Using immunoSEQ multiplex PCR, the repertoire was profiled, and TCRdb retains in-frame clones only, with some absent. The data contain tens of thousands of clones, about 92% of them singletons. V lost 1 base, J lost 1 base, and 16 bases lay in between. The CDR3 runs to 17 residues. CDR1 and CDR2 (germline): LGHDT, YNNKEL (reference sequence). The sequencing input was PBMCs. The TCR was taken from a man aged 35 to 55 with colorectal cancer. The chain recombines TRBV3-1 (or the pseudogene TRBV3-2) with TRBJ1-1, with a weak D call TRBD1 (5 bases). In DNA form, the CDR3 reads TGTGCCAGCAGCCAAGGCCGTGACCGGGGACCGAACACTGAAGCTTTCTTT. Protein: CASSQGRDRGPNTEAFF.